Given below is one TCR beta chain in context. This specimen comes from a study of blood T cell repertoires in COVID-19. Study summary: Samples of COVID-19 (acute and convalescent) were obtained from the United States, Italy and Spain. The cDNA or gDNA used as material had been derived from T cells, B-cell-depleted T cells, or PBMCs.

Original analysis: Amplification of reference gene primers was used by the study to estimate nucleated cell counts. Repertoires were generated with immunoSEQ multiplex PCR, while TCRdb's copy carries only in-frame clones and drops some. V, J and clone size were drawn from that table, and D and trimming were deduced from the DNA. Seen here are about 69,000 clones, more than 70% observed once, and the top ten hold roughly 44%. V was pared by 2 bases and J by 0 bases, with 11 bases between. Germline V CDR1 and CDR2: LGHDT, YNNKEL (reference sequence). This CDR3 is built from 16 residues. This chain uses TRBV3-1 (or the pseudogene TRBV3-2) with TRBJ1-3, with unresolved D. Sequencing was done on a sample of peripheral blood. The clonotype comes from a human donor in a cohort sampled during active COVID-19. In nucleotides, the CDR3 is TGTGCCAGCAGCCAAAGAGGATCCGCCTCTGGAAACACCATATATTTT. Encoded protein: CASSQRGSASGNTIYF.